This T cell receptor (beta chain) came from a study of Graves' ophthalmopathy and Graves' hyperthyroidism. The V gene's germline CDR1 is MDHEN and CDR2 SYDVKM. CDR3 length: 14 residues. V lost 4 bases, J lost 2 bases, and 5 bases stayed unmatched. This clonotype appeared many times. Transcripts of RNA were the source for amplifying TCR beta CDR3 regions. HTBI primers were used in a first-round RT-PCR, which preceded a second-round multiplex PCR. TCRdb passed the multiplex PCR reads through MiXCR, listing each CDR3 protein once. The repertoire holds more than 300,000 distinct CDR3 sequences, with 15% as singletons.

The chain couples TRBV28 to TRBJ2-7; 7 bases align to TRBD1. The sequence came from a woman aged 18-30 years with stable Graves' hyperthyroidism. The sequenced sample was peripheral blood. This chain's CDR3 is CASSYRGDTYEQYF. In DNA form, the CDR3 reads TGTGCCAGCAGTTACAGGGGTGACACCTACGAGCAGTACTTC.